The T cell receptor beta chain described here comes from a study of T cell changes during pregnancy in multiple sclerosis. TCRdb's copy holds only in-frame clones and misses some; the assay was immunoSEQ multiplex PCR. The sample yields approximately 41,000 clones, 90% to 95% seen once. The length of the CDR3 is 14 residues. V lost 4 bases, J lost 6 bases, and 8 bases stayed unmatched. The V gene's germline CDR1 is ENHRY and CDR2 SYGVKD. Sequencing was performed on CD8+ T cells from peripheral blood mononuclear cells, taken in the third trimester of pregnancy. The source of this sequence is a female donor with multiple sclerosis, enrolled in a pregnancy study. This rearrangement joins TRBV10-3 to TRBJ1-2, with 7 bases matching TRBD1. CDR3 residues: CAISATGTRDGYTF. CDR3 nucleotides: TGTGCCATCAGTGCGACAGGGACGAGGGATGGCTACACCTTC.